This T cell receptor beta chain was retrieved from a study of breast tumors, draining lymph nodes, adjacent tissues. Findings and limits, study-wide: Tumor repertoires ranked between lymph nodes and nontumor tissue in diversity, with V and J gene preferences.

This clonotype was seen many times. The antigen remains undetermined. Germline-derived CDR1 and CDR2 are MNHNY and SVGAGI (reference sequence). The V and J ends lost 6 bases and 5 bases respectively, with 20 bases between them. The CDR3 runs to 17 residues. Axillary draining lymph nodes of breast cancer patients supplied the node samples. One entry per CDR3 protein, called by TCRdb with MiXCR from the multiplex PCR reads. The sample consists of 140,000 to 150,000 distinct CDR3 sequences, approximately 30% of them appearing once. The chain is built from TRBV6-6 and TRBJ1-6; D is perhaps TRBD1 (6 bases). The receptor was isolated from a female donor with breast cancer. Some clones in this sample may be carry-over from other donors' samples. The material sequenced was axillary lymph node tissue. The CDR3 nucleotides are TGTGCCAGCAGGGACGGGACATCGCCTTCTCATAATTCACCCCTCCACTTT. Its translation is CASRDGTSPSHNSPLHF.